A single sample gave rise to the 5 T cell receptor beta chains below, sequenced in a study of blood T cell repertoires in COVID-19. Generated by immunoSEQ multiplex PCR, the TCRdb table keeps only in-frame clones and is missing some. This sample yields about 170,000 clones, of which about 83% are seen a single time; under 8.5% belongs to the top ten. The sample taken for sequencing was peripheral blood. The receptors come from a man aged 35-49 years who had recovered from COVID-19.

The V and J genes are TRBV5-1 and TRBJ2-1; possible D gene TRBD2, 6 bases. The CDR3 runs 14 residues. Trimming took off 3 bases at V and 3 bases at J, with 10 bases between the two ends. Per the germline V gene, CDR1 is SGHRS and CDR2 is YFSETQ. CDR3 DNA: TGCGCCAGCAGCTCCCGGGAGAACTACAATGAGCAGTTCTTC. As protein: CASSSRENYNEQFF.

The chain recombines TRBV9 with TRBJ2-1; 9 bases fit TRBD1. This CDR3 has 15 residues. Per the germline V gene, CDR1 is SGDLS and CDR2 is YYNGEE. The J segment lost 2 bases and the V segment lost 3 bases, leaving 3 bases of the junction unmatched. For the CDR3, the DNA is TGTGCCAGCAGCGGGAGGACAGGGGCCTACAATGAGCAGTTCTTC. Protein sequence: CASSGRTGAYNEQFF.

The chain joins TRBV6-2 or TRBV6-3 to TRBJ2-6; the D gene is possibly TRBD2 (6 bases). CDR3 length equals 17 residues. The V gene lost 5 bases and the J gene lost 0 bases, with 14 bases spanning the gap. Per germline, CDR1 MNHEY and CDR2 SVGEGT. CDR3 coding DNA: TGTGCCAGCAGTAATCAAGGGAGGTTCTCTGGGGCCAACGTCCTGACTTTC. Translation gives CASSNQGRFSGANVLTF.

In the case of this clone: The junction and the germline gene differ at one end; a read error may be behind it. V gene TRBV11-2 combines with J gene TRBJ2-2, with D uncertain. This CDR3 comprises 14 residues. The germline CDR1 and CDR2 sequences are SGHAT and FQNNGV. The CDR3 spells CASSLLENAGELFF. The CDR3 nucleotides are TGTGCCAGCAGCTTATTAGAGAACGCCGGGGAGCTGTTTTTT.

The table lists this clone with a few counts. The V and J genes are TRBV27 and TRBJ1-6, with a possible D match to TRBD1 (5 bases). Germline CDR1 reads MNHEY; CDR2 reads SMNVEV (reference sequence). V was pared by 10 bases and J by 0 bases, with 13 bases between. The length of the CDR3 is 15 residues. Written as DNA, the CDR3 is TGTGCCACCGGACACACCAGCTCCTATAATTCACCCCTCCACTTT. Its translation: CATGHTSSYNSPLHF.